This TCR beta chain derives from a study of cytomegalovirus exposure and HLA in healthy donors. Study-level background: Among approximately 390 genotyped donors, about 83% fell in the Caucasian-associated ancestry cluster. Notes on the study in general: A later analysis appeared to link common viral pathogens to several of the most significant clusters. An analysis done earlier found most TCR beta V segments productive about 87% or about 30% of the time. Overall, 164 TCR beta chains were annotated as cytomegalovirus-associated.

Regarding this clone: The antigen remains undetermined.

Vbeta (60) and Jbeta (13) primers were used in the PCR. Method: immunoSEQ multiplex PCR; TCRdb's copy keeps in-frame clones and lacks some. The sample comprises under 80,000 clones, less than 85% of which are singletons, and about 4.9% rests with the top ten. The CDR3 has 15 residues. V lost 0 bases, J lost 3 bases, and 9 bases lay in between. Germline values: CDR1 MGHRA, CDR2 YSYEKL. The V and J genes are TRBV4-1 and TRBJ2-1; no reliable D call. This sequence originates from a woman aged 25 to 39 in good health and CMV-seronegative. Sequenced: PBMCs. The CDR3 DNA reads as TGCGCCAGCAGCCAAGAGGGCGCCGACTACAATGAGCAGTTCTTC. It codes for CASSQEGADYNEQFF.